This T cell receptor beta chain was sequenced in a study of cytomegalovirus exposure and HLA in healthy donors. Overall study context: Out of about 179 million T cells, an earlier analysis found about 100 million unique TCR beta sequences in total. Early release data held some 80 million unique TCRs from HLA-typed donors. Study-wide points: Cytomegalovirus association was assigned to more than 150 TCR beta chains. Association of under 20,000 TCR beta sequences with HLA alleles was found at 0.05 false discovery rate in a later analysis.

About this clone: Its antigen is undetermined.

PCR used 60 Vbeta primers and 13 Jbeta primers. Assay: immunoSEQ multiplex PCR; the TCRdb copy retains only in-frame clones and omits some. The table has 90,000 or so clones, over 70% seen once. Sequenced input: PBMCs. This receptor was taken from a boy aged 5 to 17 in good health and CMV-seronegative.

CDR3: CASSLDTGGGAFF. The CDR3 nucleotides are TGCGCCAGCAGCTTGGACACAGGGGGGGGAGCTTTCTTT. The V gene is TRBV5-1, the J gene TRBJ1-1; 8 bases are shared with TRBD1. The junction had 5 bases not matched to a gene; V was cut back by 0 bases and J by 10 bases. The CDR3 has 13 residues. Germline V lookup: CDR1 SGHRS, CDR2 YFSETQ.